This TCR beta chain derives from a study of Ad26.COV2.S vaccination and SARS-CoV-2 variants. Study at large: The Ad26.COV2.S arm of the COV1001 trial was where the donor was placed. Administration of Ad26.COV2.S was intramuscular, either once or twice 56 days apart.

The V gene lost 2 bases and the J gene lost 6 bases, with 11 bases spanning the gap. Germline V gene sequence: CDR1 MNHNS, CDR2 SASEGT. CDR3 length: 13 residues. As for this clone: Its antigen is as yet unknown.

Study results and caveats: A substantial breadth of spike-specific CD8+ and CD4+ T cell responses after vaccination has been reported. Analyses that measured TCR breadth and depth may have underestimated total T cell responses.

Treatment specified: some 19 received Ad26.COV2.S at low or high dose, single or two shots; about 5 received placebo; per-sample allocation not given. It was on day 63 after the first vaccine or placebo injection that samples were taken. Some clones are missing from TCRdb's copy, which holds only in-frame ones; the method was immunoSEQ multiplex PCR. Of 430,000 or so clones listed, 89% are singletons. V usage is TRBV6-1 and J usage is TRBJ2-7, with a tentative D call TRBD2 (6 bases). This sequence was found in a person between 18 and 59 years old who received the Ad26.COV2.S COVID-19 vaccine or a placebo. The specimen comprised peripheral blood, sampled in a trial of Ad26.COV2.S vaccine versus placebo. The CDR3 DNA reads TGTGCCAGCAGTGAATGGGTGGAGGGCGAGCAGTACGTC. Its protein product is CASSEWVEGEQYV.